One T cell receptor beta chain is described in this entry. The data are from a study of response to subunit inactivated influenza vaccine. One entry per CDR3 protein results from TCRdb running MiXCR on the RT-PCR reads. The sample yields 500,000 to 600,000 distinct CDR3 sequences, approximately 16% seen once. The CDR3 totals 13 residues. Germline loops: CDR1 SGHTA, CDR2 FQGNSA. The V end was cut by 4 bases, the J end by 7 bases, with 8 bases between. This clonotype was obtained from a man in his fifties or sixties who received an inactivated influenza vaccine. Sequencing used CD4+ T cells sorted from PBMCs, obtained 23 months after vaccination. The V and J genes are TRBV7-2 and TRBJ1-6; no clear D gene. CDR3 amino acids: CASSSWSNSPLHF. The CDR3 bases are TGTGCCAGCAGCTCCTGGTCGAATTCACCCCTCCACTTT.